The 6 T cell receptor beta chains below come from one sample, sequenced in a study of OX40 agonist ivuxolimab in advanced cancers. Data came from immunoSEQ multiplex PCR; TCRdb stores just in-frame clones and leaves some out. The sample has under 50,000 clones, approximately 82% seen once. The material sequenced was CD4+ or CD8+ T cells sorted from blood, taken in a trial of the OX40 agonist ivuxolimab. Receptor source: an adult with an advanced solid tumor such as melanoma, head and neck, liver or kidney cancer.

The chain uses TRBV5-1 and TRBJ1-4, with a tentative D call TRBD1 (5 bases). The V gene lost 5 bases and the J gene lost 8 bases, with 10 bases spanning the gap. CDR1 and CDR2 from the germline V gene are SGHRS and YFSETQ. This CDR3 contains 12 residues. Written as DNA, the CDR3 is TGCGCCAGCAGGGGGTGGGACGAAAAACTGTTTTTT. Translation: CASRGWDEKLFF.

The chain couples TRBV30 to TRBJ1-1; D gene ambiguous. Per the germline V gene, CDR1 is GTSNPN and CDR2 is SVGIG (reference sequence). CDR3 length equals 13 residues. V lost 4 bases and J 1 base, leaving 10 bases between the germline ends. This CDR3 reads CAWTNGGNTEAFF. The CDR3 bases are TGTGCCTGGACCAACGGAGGGAACACTGAAGCTTTCTTT.

CDR3 bases: TGTGCCAGCAGCTCCCCTTGGGACGGTGAAAAACTGTTTTTT. It codes for CASSSPWDGEKLFF. The chain has TRBV7-8 and TRBJ1-4; tentative D call: TRBD1 (5 bases). CDR1 SGHVS and CDR2 FQNEAQ come from the germline V gene. The CDR3 totals 14 residues. V lost 4 bases to trimming and J lost 7 bases, with 13 bases between them.

The chain joins TRBV27 to TRBJ1-1; maybe TRBD1 (5 bases). Germline V gene sequence: CDR1 MNHEY, CDR2 SMNVEV (reference sequence). This CDR3 spans 14 amino acids. The V end lost 3 bases, the J end lost 4 bases, and 12 bases lay between the germline ends. CDR3 region: CASSFYDGGTEAFF. For the CDR3, the DNA is TGTGCCAGCAGTTTTTACGATGGGGGCACTGAAGCTTTCTTT.

The CDR3 nucleotides are TGTGCCAGCAGCTTGTCGCGTGGGCAGAACTATGGCTACACCTTC. Encoded protein: CASSLSRGQNYGYTF. The gene calls are TRBV5-4 and TRBJ1-2; no clear D. Trimming removed 1 base at V and 2 bases at J, with 12 bases between. The CDR3 covers 15 residues. Germline CDR1 SGHNT, CDR2 YYREEE (reference sequence).

This clone was observed a handful of times. The chain has TRBV7-2 and TRBJ2-4; 7 positions match TRBD1. The CDR3 has 14 residues. The V segment lost 6 bases and the J segment 2 bases; nucleotides outside the gene matches: 4. Germline values: CDR1 SGHTA, CDR2 FQGNSA. Here the CDR3 reads CASRQQGTKNIQYF. The CDR3 bases are TGTGCCAGCAGACAACAGGGGACCAAAAACATTCAGTACTTC.